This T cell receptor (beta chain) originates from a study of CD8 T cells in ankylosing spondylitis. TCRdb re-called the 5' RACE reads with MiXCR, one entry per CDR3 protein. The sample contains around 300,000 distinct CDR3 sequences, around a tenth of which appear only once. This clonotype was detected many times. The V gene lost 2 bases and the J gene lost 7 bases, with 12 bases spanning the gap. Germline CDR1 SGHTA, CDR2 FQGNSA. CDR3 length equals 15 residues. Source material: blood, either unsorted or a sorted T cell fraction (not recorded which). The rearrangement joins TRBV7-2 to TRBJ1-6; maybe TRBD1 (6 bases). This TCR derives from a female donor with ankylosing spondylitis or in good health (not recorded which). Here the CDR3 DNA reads TGTGCCAGCAGCTTATTCGACAGGTTAAATTCACCCCTCCACTTT. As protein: CASSLFDRLNSPLHF.